A selection of T cell receptor beta chains follows, all from one sample in a study of cytomegalovirus exposure and HLA in healthy donors. Assay used: immunoSEQ multiplex PCR; TCRdb lists only in-frame clones, some missing. This table holds 80,000 to 100,000 clones, roughly four fifths found once. The sequenced sample consisted of PBMCs. These receptors were taken from a human donor in good health. CDR3s include the opening cysteine and the closing phenylalanine or tryptophan. A D gene is named only where the DNA matches it firmly. Clone size, where shown, is once, few, many, or a class for clones that have expanded.

v_call	clone_size	j_call	d_call	cdr3_aa	cdr3_nt
TRBV7-3	.	TRBJ2-3	TRBD2	CASSLSWGGPTDTQYF	TGTGCCAGCAGCTTATCTTGGGGGGGACCCACAGATACGCAGTATTTT
TRBV4-2	.	TRBJ2-3	.	CASSQVAETDTQYF	TGTGCCAGCAGCCAAGTGGCGGAGACAGATACGCAGTATTTT
TRBV2	.	TRBJ2-5	.	CAVPTGPPGTETQYF	TGTGCCGTACCCACCGGGCCCCCCGGGACTGAGACCCAGTACTTC
TRBV4-3	once	TRBJ2-1	TRBD1	CASGNRGLYNEQFF	TGCGCCAGCGGAAACAGGGGGCTCTACAATGAGCAGTTCTTC
TRBV19	.	TRBJ2-7	TRBD2	CASSGTSGSYEQYF	TGTGCCAGTAGTGGGACTAGCGGGAGTTACGAGCAGTACTTC
TRBV7-3	.	TRBJ1-1	TRBD1	CASSLGPGGGLAFF	TGTGCCAGCAGCTTGGGTCCAGGGGGAGGATTGGCTTTCTTT
TRBV2	.	TRBJ2-2	TRBD2	CASSAGTSGTGELFF	TGTGCCAGCAGTGCTGGGACTAGCGGGACCGGGGAGCTGTTTTTT
TRBV7-2	.	TRBJ2-7	.	CASSLAGGSMEQYF	TGTGCCAGCAGCTTAGCGGGAGGCTCTATGGAGCAGTACTTC
TRBV7-2	.	TRBJ2-5	.	CASSYRVTQETQYF	TGTGCCAGCAGCTACAGAGTGACCCAAGAGACCCAGTACTTC
TRBV5-5	.	TRBJ1-5	TRBD1	CASRTGGRGNQPQHF	TGTGCCAGCCGGACAGGGGGCCGGGGCAATCAGCCCCAGCATTTT
TRBV30	.	TRBJ2-7	.	CAWSVAPPDEQYF	TGTGCCTGGAGTGTAGCCCCTCCGGACGAGCAGTACTTC
TRBV4-1	.	TRBJ2-1	TRBD1	CASSQVGGVSNEQFF	TGCGCCAGCAGCCAAGTAGGGGGCGTCAGTAATGAGCAGTTCTTC
TRBV9	.	TRBJ2-1	TRBD2	CASSATSGAYNEQFF	TGTGCCAGCAGCGCCACTAGCGGGGCCTACAATGAGCAGTTCTTC
TRBV9	few	TRBJ1-4	.	CASSSLGRGGEKLFF	TGTGCCAGCAGTTCTCTGGGGAGGGGCGGTGAAAAACTGTTTTTT
TRBV5-1	.	TRBJ2-7	TRBD2	CASSPPSGGQPYEQYF	TGCGCCAGCAGCCCCCCCAGCGGGGGGCAACCTTACGAGCAGTACTTC
TRBV2	few	TRBJ1-1	TRBD1	CASRDRGGGTEAFF	TGTGCCAGCAGGGACAGGGGAGGAGGGACTGAAGCTTTCTTT
TRBV4-3	.	TRBJ2-1	TRBD1	CASSRGGEQFF	TGCGCCAGCAGCCGAGGGGGCGAGCAGTTCTTC
TRBV7-3	.	TRBJ2-2	TRBD2	CASSPGLAPTGELFF	TGTGCCAGCAGCCCGGGACTAGCGCCTACCGGGGAGCTGTTTTTT
TRBV6-5	.	TRBJ1-2	.	CASWLRGYGYTF	TGTGCCAGCTGGTTGCGAGGCTATGGCTACACCTTC
TRBV6-6	.	TRBJ2-6	TRBD1	CAGTGGSGANVLTF	TGTGCCGGGACAGGGGGCTCTGGGGCCAACGTCCTGACTTTC
TRBV5-6	.	TRBJ1-2	TRBD1	CASRGQGTATYGYTF	TGTGCCAGCAGAGGACAGGGGACAGCTACCTATGGCTACACCTTC
TRBV9	.	TRBJ1-3	.	CASSVVPGSGTGNTIYF	TGTGCCAGCAGCGTAGTCCCCGGGTCGGGTACTGGAAACACCATATATTTT
TRBV6-5	.	TRBJ1-2	.	CASRERGSVGYGYTF	TGTGCCAGTCGGGAACGGGGATCCGTGGGGTATGGCTACACCTTC
TRBV5-1	.	TRBJ2-7	TRBD1	CASSKRTGSKFEQYF	TGCGCCAGCAGCAAACGGACAGGGTCTAAATTCGAGCAGTACTTC
TRBV5-4	.	TRBJ2-5	.	CASSPQQGRGETQYF	TGTGCCAGCAGCCCCCAACAGGGTAGGGGAGAGACCCAGTACTTC
TRBV7-9	.	TRBJ1-4	TRBD1	CASSLQTGREKLFF	TGTGCCAGCAGCCTACAGACAGGGAGGGAAAAACTGTTTTTT
TRBV7-2	few	TRBJ2-5	.	CASSVEETQYF	TGTGCCAGCAGCGTCGAAGAGACCCAGTACTTC
TRBV19	.	TRBJ2-5	TRBD2	CASRGSLGTSGGQETQYF	TGTGCCAGTCGGGGCAGCCTCGGGACTAGCGGGGGTCAAGAGACCCAGTACTTC
TRBV5-1	few	TRBJ2-3	TRBD1	CASQLGQGADTQYF	TGCGCCAGCCAGCTGGGGCAGGGGGCCGATACGCAGTATTTT
TRBV7-2	.	TRBJ2-1	.	CASSFGLYNEQFF	TGTGCCAGCAGCTTTGGCCTCTACAATGAGCAGTTCTTC
TRBV2	.	TRBJ2-1	TRBD2	CASSRSTSGNNEQFF	TGTGCCAGCAGTCGGTCGACTAGCGGGAACAATGAGCAGTTCTTC
TRBV7-2	.	TRBJ2-5	TRBD1	CASSFQTGFGQETQYF	TGTGCCAGCAGCTTCCAGACAGGGTTCGGGCAAGAGACCCAGTACTTC
TRBV11-3	.	TRBJ1-1	.	CASSSRSGGDTEAFF	TGTGCCAGCAGCTCGCGTTCAGGAGGGGACACTGAAGCTTTCTTT
TRBV27	.	TRBJ1-2	.	CASSPGKPIFDGYTF	TGTGCCAGCAGCCCCGGGAAGCCTATTTTCGATGGCTACACCTTC
TRBV9	.	TRBJ2-1	.	CASSARIGWSDEQFF	TGTGCCAGCAGCGCCAGGATAGGCTGGTCGGATGAGCAGTTCTTC
TRBV5-1	.	TRBJ2-1	.	CASSLAAAGDEQFF	TGCGCCAGCAGCTTGGCCGCGGCGGGTGATGAGCAGTTCTTC
TRBV6-1	.	TRBJ1-1	.	CASTPMGVEAFF	TGTGCCAGCACCCCCATGGGAGTTGAAGCTTTCTTT
TRBV28	.	TRBJ2-7	TRBD1	CASSDLTGAQDEQYF	TGTGCCAGCAGTGACCTGACAGGGGCCCAGGACGAGCAGTACTTC
TRBV19	.	TRBJ2-3	TRBD2	CASSDGGGTDTQYF	TGTGCCAGTTCCGACGGGGGGGGCACAGATACGCAGTATTTT
TRBV18	.	TRBJ2-7	.	CASSQLSYEQYF	TGTGCCAGCTCACAATTATCCTACGAGCAGTACTTC
TRBV29-1	.	TRBJ2-7	TRBD2	CSVSAGTSGRAYEQYF	TGCAGCGTTTCCGCTGGGACTAGCGGGAGGGCCTACGAGCAGTACTTC
TRBV5-5	once	TRBJ1-4	.	CASRGGFNVREKLFF	TGTGCCAGCAGGGGGGGTTTTAACGTTCGGGAAAAACTGTTTTTT
TRBV28	.	TRBJ1-2	.	CASRLLSNYGYTF	TGTGCCAGCAGGTTACTGAGTAACTATGGCTACACCTTC
TRBV15	once	TRBJ2-7	.	CATSSVRGREQYF	TGTGCCACCAGTTCTGTGCGGGGGCGCGAGCAGTACTTC
TRBV2	once	TRBJ2-1	TRBD2	CASRAGLGSNEQFF	TGTGCCAGCAGAGCGGGACTAGGAAGCAATGAGCAGTTCTTC
TRBV13	.	TRBJ2-5	.	CASSTRQEETQYF	TGTGCCAGCAGCACCCGACAGGAAGAGACCCAGTACTTC
TRBV7-6	.	TRBJ2-1	TRBD2	CASEAGPSSNEQFF	TGTGCCAGCGAAGCGGGGCCATCCAGCAATGAGCAGTTCTTC
TRBV6-5	.	TRBJ1-6	.	CASSSFPRSPLHF	TGTGCCAGCAGCTCTTTCCCGAGATCACCCCTCCACTTT
TRBV5-6	few	TRBJ1-6	TRBD1	CASSSPGTGGSSPLHF	TGTGCCAGCAGCAGTCCCGGGACAGGGGGCTCTTCACCCCTCCACTTT
TRBV7-2	.	TRBJ1-5	.	CASSKQGSQPQHF	TGTGCCAGCAGCAAACAGGGTTCGCAGCCCCAGCATTTT
TRBV6-1	.	TRBJ2-1	.	CASSHAGSYNEQFF	TGTGCCAGCTCCCATGCAGGATCCTACAATGAGCAGTTCTTC
TRBV18	.	TRBJ2-7	TRBD2	CASSPVLGLSGRISEQYF	TGTGCCAGCTCACCCGTCTTGGGTTTGAGCGGGAGGATCTCCGAGCAGTACTTC
TRBV6-1	.	TRBJ1-1	.	CASSEVQGTYEAFF	TGTGCCAGCAGTGAAGTCCAGGGAACCTATGAAGCTTTCTTT
TRBV6-5	.	TRBJ1-5	TRBD1	CASSSRTGGDQPQHF	TGTGCCAGCAGTAGCCGAACAGGGGGTGATCAGCCCCAGCATTTT
TRBV10-3	.	TRBJ1-1	.	CAISRQNTEAFF	TGTGCCATCAGCCGACAAAACACTGAAGCTTTCTTT
TRBV18	.	TRBJ1-1	.	CASSPGGSNTEAFF	TGTGCCAGCTCACCGGGGGGGTCGAACACTGAAGCTTTCTTT
TRBV5-1	.	TRBJ2-3	.	CASSPDKDTQYF	TGCGCCAGCAGCCCAGACAAAGATACGCAGTATTTT
TRBV4-1	.	TRBJ1-2	TRBD1	CASSPLPTGTDYGYTF	TGCGCCAGCAGCCCACTACCAACCGGGACAGACTATGGCTACACCTTC
TRBV27	.	TRBJ1-6	TRBD1	CASRYRDRGSPLHF	TGTGCCAGCAGATACCGGGACAGGGGTTCACCCCTCCACTTT